What follows is one T cell receptor (beta chain) and its context. Its antigen is unknown. TCRdb's table, derived via immunoSEQ multiplex PCR, lists solely in-frame clones and lacks some. The table records tens of thousands of clones, around 87% of them present only once. Time point: cycle 4 day 1 (C4D1), after more than 5 weeks of nivolumab. Every patient was affected by relapse after autologous stem cell transplantation, while exposure to brentuximab vedotin was not uniform. The data belong to a study of PD-1 blockade in classical Hodgkin lymphoma. Study information: Patients were administered nivolumab (3 mg/kg intravenously) every 2 weeks.

Study observations and caveats: In CD4+ cells, TCR diversity went up significantly by C4D1, but in CD8+ cells it did not. Reports described newly diagnosed patients as having lower baseline TCR diversity than healthy donors.

The source material was peripheral blood mononuclear cells (PBMCs), sampled before the fourth cycle of nivolumab. The sequence came from a human donor with classical Hodgkin lymphoma.

The CDR3: CASLARWAQQETQYF. The CDR3 nucleotides read TGCGCCAGCCTGGCAAGGTGGGCTCAGCAAGAGACCCAGTACTTC. V and J are TRBV10-2 and TRBJ2-5; no clear D. CDR1 is WSHSY and CDR2 is SAAADI in the germline V gene. The germline V and J ends were trimmed by 8 bases and 2 bases, with 18 bases remaining between them. This CDR3 has 15 residues.